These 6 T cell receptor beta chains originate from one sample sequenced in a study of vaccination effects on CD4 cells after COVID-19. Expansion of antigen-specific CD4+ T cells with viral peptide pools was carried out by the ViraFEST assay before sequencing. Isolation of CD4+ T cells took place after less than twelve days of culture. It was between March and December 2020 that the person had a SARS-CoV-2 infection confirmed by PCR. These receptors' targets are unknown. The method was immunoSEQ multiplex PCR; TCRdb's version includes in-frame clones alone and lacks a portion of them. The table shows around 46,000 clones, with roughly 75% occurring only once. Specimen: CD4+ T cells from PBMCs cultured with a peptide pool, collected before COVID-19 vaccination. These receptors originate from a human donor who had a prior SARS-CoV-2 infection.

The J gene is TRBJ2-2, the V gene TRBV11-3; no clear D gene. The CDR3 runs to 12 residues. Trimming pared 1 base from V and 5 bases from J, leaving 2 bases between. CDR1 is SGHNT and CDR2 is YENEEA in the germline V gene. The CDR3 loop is CASSLATGELFF. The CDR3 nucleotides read TGTGCCAGCAGCTTAGCTACCGGGGAGCTGTTTTTT. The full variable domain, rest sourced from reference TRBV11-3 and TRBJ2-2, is EAGVVQSPRYKIIEKKQPVAFWCNPISGHNTLYWYLQNLGQGPELLIRYENEEAVDDSQLPKDRFSAERLKGVDSTLKIQPAELGDSAVYLCASSLATGELFFGEGSRLTVL.

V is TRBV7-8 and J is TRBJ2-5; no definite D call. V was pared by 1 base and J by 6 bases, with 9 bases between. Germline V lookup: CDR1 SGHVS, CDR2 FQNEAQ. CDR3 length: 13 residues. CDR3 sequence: CASSLEPLQTQYF. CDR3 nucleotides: TGTGCCAGCAGCTTAGAACCCCTCCAGACCCAGTACTTC.

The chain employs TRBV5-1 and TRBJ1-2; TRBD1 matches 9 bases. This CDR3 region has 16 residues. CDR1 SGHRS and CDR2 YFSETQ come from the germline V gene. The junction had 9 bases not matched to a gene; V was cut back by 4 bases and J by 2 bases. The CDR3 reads CASSTGPGTGNYGYTF. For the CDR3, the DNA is TGCGCCAGCAGCACAGGCCCCGGGACAGGGAACTATGGCTACACCTTC.

CDR3 residues: CASSLGTRINQPQHF. The CDR3 DNA reads as TGTGCCAGCAGCCTGGGGACACGGATAAATCAGCCCCAGCATTTT. V gene TRBV5-8 combines with J gene TRBJ1-5, with D perhaps matching TRBD1 (6 bases). The CDR3 loop spans 15 amino acids. CDR1 SGHTS and CDR2 YDEGEE come from the germline V gene. The V and J ends lost 4 bases and 4 bases respectively, with 15 bases between them.

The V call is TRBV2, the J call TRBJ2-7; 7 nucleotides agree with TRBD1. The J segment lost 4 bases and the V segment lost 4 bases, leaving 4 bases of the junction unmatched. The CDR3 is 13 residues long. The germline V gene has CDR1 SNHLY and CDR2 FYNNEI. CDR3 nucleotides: TGTGCCAGCAGTGTACAGGGGTGGTACGAGCAGTACTTC. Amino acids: CASSVQGWYEQYF.

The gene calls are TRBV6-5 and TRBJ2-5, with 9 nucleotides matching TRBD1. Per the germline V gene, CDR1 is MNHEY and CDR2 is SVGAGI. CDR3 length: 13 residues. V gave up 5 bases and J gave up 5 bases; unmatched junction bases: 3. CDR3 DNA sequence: TGTGCCAGCAGTAACAGGGGGCTGGAGACCCAGTACTTC. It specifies CASSNRGLETQYF.